What follows are 9 T cell receptor beta chains derived from one specimen sequenced in a study of Graves' ophthalmopathy and Graves' hyperthyroidism. RNA transcripts were the template, and TCR beta CDR3 regions were amplified from them. The authors performed first-round RT-PCR with HTBI primers and then a second-round multiplex PCR. TCRdb re-called the multiplex PCR reads through MiXCR, storing one row per CDR3 protein. The data contain over a million distinct CDR3 sequences, about two fifths of them singletons. The sequencing input was peripheral blood or thyroid tissue (not recorded which). These receptor sequences come from an adult man with Graves' hyperthyroidism.

This clonotype occurred many times. The rearrangement links TRBV14 to TRBJ2-7, with TRBD1 matching 7 bases. This CDR3 has 16 residues. V was pared by 1 base and J by 4 bases, with 10 bases of the junction left unmatched. Germline V gene data show CDR1 as SGHDN and CDR2 as FVKESK. The CDR3 DNA follows: TGTGCCAGCAGCCAAGGATATGAGACAGGGTTTTACGAGCAGTACTTC. Encoded protein: CASSQGYETGFYEQYF.

The J gene is TRBJ2-6, the V gene TRBV19; TRBD2 might be the D (6 bases). V was shortened by 5 bases and J by 0 bases, with 11 bases between the two germline ends. CDR1 LNHDA and CDR2 SQIVND come from the germline V gene (reference sequence). The CDR3 runs 16 residues. CDR3 amino acids: CASSPRRGSGANVLTF. CDR3 nucleotide sequence: TGTGCCAGTAGTCCTCGGAGGGGCTCTGGGGCCAACGTCCTGACTTTC.

This clonotype showed up just once. J is TRBJ2-6 and V is TRBV29-1; weak D call: TRBD1 (6 bases). The CDR3 sequence is 13 residues long. Germline V lookup: CDR1 SQVTM, CDR2 ANQGSEA. The V end lost 7 bases, the J end lost 3 bases, and 10 bases lay between the germline ends. CDR3 sequence (DNA): TGCAGCGGGGACACGCTTGGGGCCAACGTCCTGACTTTC. It specifies CSGDTLGANVLTF.

This clonotype was seen repeatedly, ten times or more. The chain carries TRBV29-1 and TRBJ2-2; D ambiguous. CDR1 and CDR2 from the germline V gene are SQVTM and ANQGSEA. V was clipped by 3 bases and J by 1 base, with 6 bases between them. The CDR3 spans 13 residues. The CDR3 region is CSVEKGNTGELFF. CDR3 DNA: TGCAGCGTTGAGAAGGGGAACACCGGGGAGCTGTTTTTT.

As regards this clonotype: A read error may account for a junction end that differs from germline. The rearrangement links TRBV7-2 to TRBJ1-1; TRBD1 is a possible D gene (5 bases). From germline, CDR1 is SGHTA and CDR2 FQGNSA. The CDR3 loop spans 16 amino acids. Here the CDR3 reads CASSQVPQVSNTEAFF. The CDR3 coding sequence is TGCGCCAGCAGCCAAGTGCCACAGGTTAGCAACACTGAAGCTTTCTTT.

The sample holds many counts of this clonotype. The chain recombines TRBV7-8 with TRBJ2-6; TRBD1 matches 7 bases. Losses at the gene ends were 2 bases for V and 2 bases for J; bases not matched to a gene: 18. The CDR3 consists of 21 residues. CDR1 and CDR2 (germline): SGHVS, FQNEAQ. CDR3 DNA sequence: TGTGCCAGCAGCTTACACAGGGGTGGTACTCGGTTAGGGGCTGGGGCCAACGTCCTGACTTTC. Translation: CASSLHRGGTRLGAGANVLTF.

This clonotype was found many times. The chain has TRBV4-1 and TRBJ2-5; D possibly corresponds to TRBD1 (5 bases). CDR3 size: 14 residues. Germline assignment: CDR1 MGHRA and CDR2 YSYEKL. The ends were cut back, 0 bases at V and 4 bases at J, with 9 bases in the middle. As DNA, the CDR3 is TGCGCCAGCAGCCAAGAGGGGCTCGGAGAGACCCAGTACTTC. Translation gives CASSQEGLGETQYF.

V and J are TRBV29-1 and TRBJ2-7; D is perhaps TRBD1 (6 bases). The V and J ends lost 7 bases and 3 bases respectively, with 10 bases between them. From germline, CDR1 is SQVTM and CDR2 ANQGSEA. This CDR3 has 11 residues. CDR3 in amino acids: CSGRTDYEQYF. The CDR3, as DNA: TGCAGCGGCCGGACAGACTACGAGCAGTACTTC.

This clonotype was observed a few times. The chain links TRBV20-1 to TRBJ2-5, with 11 bases aligning to TRBD2. The CDR3 has 14 amino acids. J was trimmed by 5 bases and V by 1 base; bases with no gene match: 3. From germline, CDR1 is DFQATT and CDR2 SNEGSKA (reference sequence). This CDR3 is CSARASGGRETQYF. DNA for the CDR3: TGCAGTGCTAGAGCTAGCGGGGGGCGTGAGACCCAGTACTTC.